This TCR beta chain was documented in a study of blood T cell repertoires in COVID-19. Study information: Collection of acute and convalescent COVID-19 samples took place in the United States, Italy and Spain.

With 1 base removed from V and 0 bases from J, the gap between germline ends came to 13 bases. Germline V gene data show CDR1 as SGHTA and CDR2 as FQGNSA. The CDR3 length is 16 residues. Assay: immunoSEQ multiplex PCR; the TCRdb copy retains only in-frame clones and omits some. Seen here are a few hundred thousand clones, 83% observed once, and the top ten hold roughly 7%. This clonotype was obtained from a woman in her forties or fifties with acute or convalescent COVID-19. What was sequenced was peripheral blood. This chain joins TRBV7-2 and TRBJ2-7, with a weak D call TRBD2 (5 bases). The CDR3 DNA reads TGTGCCAGCAGCTTAGATCAAGAAGGGAGCTCCTACGAGCAGTACTTC. Its protein is CASSLDQEGSSYEQYF.